This TCR beta chain was captured by sequencing in a study of blood T cells in healthy people across ages. CDR1 is LNHDA and CDR2 is SQIVND in the germline V gene (reference sequence). The CDR3 is 17 residues long. The junction had 11 bases not matched to a gene; V was cut back by 8 bases and J by 0 bases. Extraction of total RNA produced a minimum of 5 micrograms from each sample. The use of a sample-barcoded 5' primer and a J-beta primer mix characterized a second PCR of about 7 to 12 cycles. All samples gave at least 2.5 million CDR3-containing paired-end reads. TCRdb reprocessed the 5' RACE reads with MiXCR, giving one entry per CDR3 protein. The table lists 1.5 million to 2 million distinct CDR3 sequences, roughly 27% of them singletons.

This chain links TRBV19 with TRBJ2-3; 10 bases map to TRBD2. The sample taken for sequencing was blood. The TCR sequence derives from a woman aged 25 to 39 in good health. The CDR3: CASHKAGGPRSTDTQYF. As DNA, the CDR3 is TGTGCCAGTCATAAAGCGGGAGGGCCTCGGAGCACAGATACGCAGTATTTT.